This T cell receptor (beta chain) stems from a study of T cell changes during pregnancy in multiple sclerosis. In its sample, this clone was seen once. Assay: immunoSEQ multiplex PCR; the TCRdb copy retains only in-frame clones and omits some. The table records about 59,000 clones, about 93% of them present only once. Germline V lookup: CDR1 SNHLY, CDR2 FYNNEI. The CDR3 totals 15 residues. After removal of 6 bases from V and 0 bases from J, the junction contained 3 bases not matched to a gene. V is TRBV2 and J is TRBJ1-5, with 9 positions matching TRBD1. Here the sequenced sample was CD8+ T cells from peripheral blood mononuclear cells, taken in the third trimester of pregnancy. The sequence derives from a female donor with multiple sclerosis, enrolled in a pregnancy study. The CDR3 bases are TGTGCCAGCAGGGTGGGACAGGGTAGCAATCAGCCCCAGCATTTT. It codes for CASRVGQGSNQPQHF.